The 7 T cell receptor beta chains listed next were all sequenced from one sample in a study of CD8 T cells in ankylosing spondylitis. Study-wide findings and caveats: For ankylosing spondylitis blood, a TCR beta motif of under ten highly homologous variants appeared characteristic.

For these receptors, no antigen is known. TCRdb itself ran the 5' RACE reads through MiXCR, one entry per CDR3 protein. This sample has some 100,000 distinct CDR3 sequences, with about 9% found just once. Sequencing input: blood, either unsorted or a sorted T cell fraction (not recorded which). All receptors derive from a male donor with ankylosing spondylitis.

In regard to this clonotype: A far larger clone is one base from this, pointing to a likely read error. The chain recombines TRBV6-6 with TRBJ2-3; D is uncertain. This CDR3 region has 11 residues. Germline V lookup: CDR1 MNHNY, CDR2 SVGAGI (reference sequence). V was shortened by 6 bases and J by 2 bases, with 3 bases between the two germline ends. The CDR3 nucleotides read TGTGCCAGCAGACTCACAGATACGCAGTATTTT. Amino acids: CASRLTDTQYF.

The gene calls are TRBV5-1 and TRBJ2-3; the match to TRBD1 covers 12 bases. CDR3 length equals 15 residues. CDR1 and CDR2 (germline): SGHRS, YFSETQ. V lost 4 bases to trimming and J lost 5 bases; unmatched junction nucleotides: 5. CDR3 sequence: CASSPGQGAQDTQYF. The CDR3 DNA reads TGCGCCAGCAGCCCGGGACAGGGGGCGCAAGATACGCAGTATTTT.

Many counts were recorded for this clonotype. The V gene is TRBV7-6, the J gene TRBJ2-1, with D unclear. Germline CDR1 SGHVS, CDR2 FNYEAQ. V was cut by 0 bases and J by 9 bases, with 6 bases left in between. This CDR3 has 12 residues. The CDR3 reads CASSLAVGEQFF. CDR3 DNA: TGTGCCAGCAGCTTAGCGGTCGGTGAGCAGTTCTTC.

This clonotype was seen a handful of times. The chain joins TRBV6-1 to TRBJ2-7; TRBD2 matches 9 bases. V lost 3 bases to trimming and J lost 4 bases; unmatched junction nucleotides: 7. From germline, CDR1 is MNHNS and CDR2 SASEGT. The CDR3 is made up of 15 amino acids. The CDR3 nucleotides read TGTGCCAGCAGTGATGGGCTAGCGGGACCTTACGAGCAGTACGTC. Amino acids: CASSDGLAGPYEQYV.

The chain joins TRBV20-1 to TRBJ2-1; 8 bases agree with TRBD2. The germline CDR1 and CDR2 sequences are DFQATT and SNEGSKA (reference sequence). This CDR3 is 16 amino acids long. Losses at the gene ends were 3 bases for V and 2 bases for J; bases not matched to a gene: 9. The CDR3 is CSARPLAAGTYNEQFF. CDR3 coding DNA: TGCAGTGCTAGGCCACTAGCGGCGGGAACCTACAATGAGCAGTTCTTC.

In the case of this clonotype: Compared with germline, one end of the junction differs, possibly owing to a read error. The CDR3 sequence is CATSGETSGSTYEQYF. The DNA of the CDR3 is TGTGCCACCAGCGGAGAGACTAGCGGGAGTACCTACGAGCAGTACTTC. This chain joins TRBV15 and TRBJ2-7; 12 nucleotides align to TRBD2. The length of the CDR3 is 16 residues. Germline loops: CDR1 LNHNV, CDR2 YYDKDF (reference sequence).

In this sample, this clonotype turned up many times. The chain recombines TRBV7-9 with TRBJ2-3, with 8 nucleotides matching TRBD2. The junction had 10 bases not matched to a gene; V was cut back by 5 bases and J by 6 bases. This CDR3 comprises 15 residues. The germline V gene encodes CDR1 SEHNR and CDR2 FQNEAQ (reference sequence). The CDR3 loop reads CASSRTAGVSDTQYF. As DNA, the CDR3 is TGTGCCAGCAGCCGCACAGCGGGAGTGTCCGATACGCAGTATTTT.